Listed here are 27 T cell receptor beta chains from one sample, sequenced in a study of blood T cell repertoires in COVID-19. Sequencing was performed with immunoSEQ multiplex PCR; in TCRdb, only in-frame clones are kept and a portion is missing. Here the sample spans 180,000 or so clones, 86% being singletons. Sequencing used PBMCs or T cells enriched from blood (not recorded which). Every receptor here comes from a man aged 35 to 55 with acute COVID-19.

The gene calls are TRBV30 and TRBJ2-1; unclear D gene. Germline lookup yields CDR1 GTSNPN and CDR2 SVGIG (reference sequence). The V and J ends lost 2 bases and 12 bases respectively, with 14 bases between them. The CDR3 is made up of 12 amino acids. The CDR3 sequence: CAWSPGERWQFF. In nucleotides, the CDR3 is TGTGCCTGGAGTCCGGGTGAGCGATGGCAGTTCTTC.

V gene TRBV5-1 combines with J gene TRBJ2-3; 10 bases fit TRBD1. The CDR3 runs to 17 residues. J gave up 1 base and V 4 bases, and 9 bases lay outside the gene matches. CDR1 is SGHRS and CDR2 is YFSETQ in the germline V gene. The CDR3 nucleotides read TGCGCCAGCAGCGTAGAAGGAGGACAGGGGGGCACAGATACGCAGTATTTT. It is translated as CASSVEGGQGGTDTQYF.

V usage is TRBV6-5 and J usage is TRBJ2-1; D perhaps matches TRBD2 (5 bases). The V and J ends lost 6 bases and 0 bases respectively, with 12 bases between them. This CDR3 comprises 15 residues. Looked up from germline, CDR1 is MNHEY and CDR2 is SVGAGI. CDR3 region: CASSRTGSSYNEQFF. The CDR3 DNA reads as TGTGCCAGCAGCAGGACTGGGAGCTCCTACAATGAGCAGTTCTTC.

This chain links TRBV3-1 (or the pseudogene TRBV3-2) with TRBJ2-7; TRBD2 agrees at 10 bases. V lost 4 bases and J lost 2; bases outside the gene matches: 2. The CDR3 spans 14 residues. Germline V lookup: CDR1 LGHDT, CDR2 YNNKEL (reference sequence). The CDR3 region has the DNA TGTGCCAGCAGCCGTAGCGGGGGGACCTACGAGCAGTACTTC. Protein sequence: CASSRSGGTYEQYF.

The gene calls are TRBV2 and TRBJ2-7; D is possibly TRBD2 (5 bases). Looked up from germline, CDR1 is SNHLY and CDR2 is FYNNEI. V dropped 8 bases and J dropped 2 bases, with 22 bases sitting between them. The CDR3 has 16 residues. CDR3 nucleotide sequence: TGTGCCAGCGACGAAGGACTCTCCGGTAGCCCCTACGAGCAGTACTTC. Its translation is CASDEGLSGSPYEQYF.

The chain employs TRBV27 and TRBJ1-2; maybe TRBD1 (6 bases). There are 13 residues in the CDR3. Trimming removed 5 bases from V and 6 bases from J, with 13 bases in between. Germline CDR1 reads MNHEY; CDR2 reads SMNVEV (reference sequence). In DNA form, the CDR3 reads TGTGCCAGCAGTAACGACAGGCGAAATGGCTACACCTTC. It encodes CASSNDRRNGYTF.

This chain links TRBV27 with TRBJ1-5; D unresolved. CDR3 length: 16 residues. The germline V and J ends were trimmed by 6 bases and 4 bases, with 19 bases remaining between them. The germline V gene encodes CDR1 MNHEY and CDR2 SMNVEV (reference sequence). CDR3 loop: CASSPSGRRRNQPQHF. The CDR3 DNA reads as TGTGCCAGCAGCCCCTCAGGCCGCCGAAGGAATCAGCCCCAGCATTTT.

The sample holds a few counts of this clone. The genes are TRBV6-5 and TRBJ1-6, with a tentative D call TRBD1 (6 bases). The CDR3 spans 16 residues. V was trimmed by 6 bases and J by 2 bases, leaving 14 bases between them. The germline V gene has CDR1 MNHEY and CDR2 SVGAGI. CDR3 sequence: CASSYLGAAYNSPLHF. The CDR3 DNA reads TGTGCCAGCAGCTACCTGGGGGCGGCCTATAATTCACCCCTCCACTTT.

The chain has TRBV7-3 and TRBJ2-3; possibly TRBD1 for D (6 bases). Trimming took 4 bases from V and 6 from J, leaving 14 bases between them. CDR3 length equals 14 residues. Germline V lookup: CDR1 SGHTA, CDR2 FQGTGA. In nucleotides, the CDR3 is TGTGCCAGCAGCTGGGGGCGGAGAACGGATACGCAGTATTTT. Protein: CASSWGRRTDTQYF.

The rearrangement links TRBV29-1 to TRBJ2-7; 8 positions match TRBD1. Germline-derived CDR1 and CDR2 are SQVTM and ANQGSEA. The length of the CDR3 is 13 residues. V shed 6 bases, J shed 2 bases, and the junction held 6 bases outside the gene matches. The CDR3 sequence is CSVSPGQAYEQYF. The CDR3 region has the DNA TGCAGCGTCTCACCGGGACAGGCCTACGAGCAGTACTTC.

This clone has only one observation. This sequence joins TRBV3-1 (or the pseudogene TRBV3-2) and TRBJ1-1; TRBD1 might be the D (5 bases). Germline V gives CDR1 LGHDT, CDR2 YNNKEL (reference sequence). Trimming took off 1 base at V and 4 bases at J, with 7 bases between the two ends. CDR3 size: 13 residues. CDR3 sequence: CASSQVGVTEAFF. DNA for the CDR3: TGTGCCAGCAGCCAAGTAGGGGTCACTGAAGCTTTCTTT.

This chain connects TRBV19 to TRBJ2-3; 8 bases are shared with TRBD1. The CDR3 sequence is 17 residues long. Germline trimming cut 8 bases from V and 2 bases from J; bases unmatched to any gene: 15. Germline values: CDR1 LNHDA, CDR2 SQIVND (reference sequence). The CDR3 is CASGQGWAWGDTDTQYF. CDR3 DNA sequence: TGTGCCAGTGGACAGGGCTGGGCTTGGGGGGACACAGATACGCAGTATTTT.

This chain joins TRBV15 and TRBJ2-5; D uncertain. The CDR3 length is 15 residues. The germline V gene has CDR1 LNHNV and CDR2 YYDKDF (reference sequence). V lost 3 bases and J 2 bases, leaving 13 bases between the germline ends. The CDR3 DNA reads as TGTGCCACCAGCAGGCCCGACGGAGCTCAAGAGACCCAGTACTTC. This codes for CATSRPDGAQETQYF.

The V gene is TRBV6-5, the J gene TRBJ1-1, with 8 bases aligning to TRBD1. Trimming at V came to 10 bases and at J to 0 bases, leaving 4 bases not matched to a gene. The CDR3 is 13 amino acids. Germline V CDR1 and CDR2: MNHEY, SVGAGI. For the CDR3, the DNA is TGTGCCATCTACAGGGGGGTGAACACTGAAGCTTTCTTT. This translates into CAIYRGVNTEAFF.

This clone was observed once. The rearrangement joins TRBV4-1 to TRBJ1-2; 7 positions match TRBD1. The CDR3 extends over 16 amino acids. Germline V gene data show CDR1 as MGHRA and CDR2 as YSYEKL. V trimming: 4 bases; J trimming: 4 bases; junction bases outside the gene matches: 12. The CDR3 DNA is TGCGCCAGCAGCCTGGAGGGGCAGGGGGATGGCTATGGCTACACCTTC. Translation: CASSLEGQGDGYGYTF.

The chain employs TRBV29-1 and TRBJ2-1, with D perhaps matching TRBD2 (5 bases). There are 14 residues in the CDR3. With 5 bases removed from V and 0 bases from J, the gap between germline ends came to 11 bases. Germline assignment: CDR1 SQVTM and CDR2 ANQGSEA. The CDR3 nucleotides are TGCAGCGTTCCCGGGAAGAGCTCCTACAATGAGCAGTTCTTC. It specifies CSVPGKSSYNEQFF.

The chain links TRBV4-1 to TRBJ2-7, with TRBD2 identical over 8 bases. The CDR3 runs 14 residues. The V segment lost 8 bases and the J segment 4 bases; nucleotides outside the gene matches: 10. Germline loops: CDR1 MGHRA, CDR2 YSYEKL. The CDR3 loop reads CASGSTSATYEQYF. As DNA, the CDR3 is TGCGCCAGCGGCTCGACTAGCGCGACATACGAGCAGTACTTC.

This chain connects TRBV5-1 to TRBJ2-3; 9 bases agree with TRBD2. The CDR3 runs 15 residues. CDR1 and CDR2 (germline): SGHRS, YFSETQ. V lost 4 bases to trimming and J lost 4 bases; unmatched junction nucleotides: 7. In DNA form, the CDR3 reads TGCGCCAGCAGCCTAGCGGGAAGGACCGCAGATACGCAGTATTTT. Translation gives CASSLAGRTADTQYF.

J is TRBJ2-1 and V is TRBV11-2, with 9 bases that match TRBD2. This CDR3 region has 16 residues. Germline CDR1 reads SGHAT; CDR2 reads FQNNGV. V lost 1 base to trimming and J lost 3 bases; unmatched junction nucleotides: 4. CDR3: CASSLAGTSIYNEQFF. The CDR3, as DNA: TGTGCCAGCAGCTTAGCAGGGACTAGCATCTACAATGAGCAGTTCTTC.

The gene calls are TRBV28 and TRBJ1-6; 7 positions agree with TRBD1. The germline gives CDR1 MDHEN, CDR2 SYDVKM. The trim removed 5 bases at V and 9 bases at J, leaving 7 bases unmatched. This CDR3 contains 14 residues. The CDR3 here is CASSPGQARSPLHF. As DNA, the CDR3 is TGTGCCAGCAGTCCCGGACAGGCACGTTCACCCCTCCACTTT.

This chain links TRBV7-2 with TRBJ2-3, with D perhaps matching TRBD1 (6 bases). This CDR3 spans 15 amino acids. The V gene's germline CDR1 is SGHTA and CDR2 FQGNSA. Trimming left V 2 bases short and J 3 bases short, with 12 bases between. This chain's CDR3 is CASSLLGGRTDTQYF. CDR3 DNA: TGTGCCAGCAGCTTACTTGGGGGCAGAACAGATACGCAGTATTTT.

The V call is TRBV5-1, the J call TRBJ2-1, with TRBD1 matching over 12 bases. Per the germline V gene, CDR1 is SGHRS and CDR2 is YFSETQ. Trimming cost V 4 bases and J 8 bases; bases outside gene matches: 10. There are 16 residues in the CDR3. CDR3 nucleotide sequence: TGCGCCAGCAGCATTTTGCCGGGACAGGGGGCCCATGAGCAGTTCTTC. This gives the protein CASSILPGQGAHEQFF.

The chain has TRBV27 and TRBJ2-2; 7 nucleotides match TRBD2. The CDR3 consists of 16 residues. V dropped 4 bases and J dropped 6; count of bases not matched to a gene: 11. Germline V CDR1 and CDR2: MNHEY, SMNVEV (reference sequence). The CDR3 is CASSSLAGEGAGELFF. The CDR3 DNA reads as TGTGCCAGCAGTTCCCTCGCGGGAGAAGGGGCCGGGGAGCTGTTTTTT.

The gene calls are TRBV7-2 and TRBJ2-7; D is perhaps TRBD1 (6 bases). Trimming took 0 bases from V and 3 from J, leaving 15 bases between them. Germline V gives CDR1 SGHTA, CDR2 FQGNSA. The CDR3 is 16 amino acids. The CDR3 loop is CASSLAGSGQLYEQYF. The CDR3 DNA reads TGTGCCAGCAGCTTAGCGGGGTCAGGACAGCTCTACGAGCAGTACTTC.

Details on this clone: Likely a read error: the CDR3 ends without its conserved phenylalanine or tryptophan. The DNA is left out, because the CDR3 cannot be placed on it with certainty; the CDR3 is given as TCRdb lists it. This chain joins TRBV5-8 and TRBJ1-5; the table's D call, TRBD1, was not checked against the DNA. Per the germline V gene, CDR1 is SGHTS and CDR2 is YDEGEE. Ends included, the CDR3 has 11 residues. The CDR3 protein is CASSLTGTVIV.

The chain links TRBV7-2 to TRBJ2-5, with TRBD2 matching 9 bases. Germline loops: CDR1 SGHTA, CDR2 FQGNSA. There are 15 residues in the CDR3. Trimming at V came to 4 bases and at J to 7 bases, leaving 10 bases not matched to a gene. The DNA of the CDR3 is TGTGCCAGCAGCTCGGGACTAGCTATGCGTGGGACCCAGTACTTC. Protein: CASSSGLAMRGTQYF.

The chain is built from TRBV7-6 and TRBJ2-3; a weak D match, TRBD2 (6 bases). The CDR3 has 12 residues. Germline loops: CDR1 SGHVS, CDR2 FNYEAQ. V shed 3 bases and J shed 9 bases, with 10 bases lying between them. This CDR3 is CASSFTRETQYF. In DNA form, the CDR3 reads TGTGCCAGCAGCTTTACACGGGAGACGCAGTATTTT.